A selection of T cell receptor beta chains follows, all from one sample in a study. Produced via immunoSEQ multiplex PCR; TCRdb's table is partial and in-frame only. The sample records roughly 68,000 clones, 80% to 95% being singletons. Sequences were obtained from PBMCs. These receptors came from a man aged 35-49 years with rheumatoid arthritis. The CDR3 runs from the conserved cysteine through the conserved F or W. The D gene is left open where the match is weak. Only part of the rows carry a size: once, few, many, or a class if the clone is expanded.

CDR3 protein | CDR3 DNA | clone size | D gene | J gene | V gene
CSVRRGQSTDTQYF | TGCAGCGTTAGGAGGGGACAGAGCACAGATACGCAGTATTTT | - | - | TRBJ2-3 | TRBV29-1
CASSQDWGIASTDTQYF | TGTGCCAGCAGCCAAGATTGGGGGATTGCTAGCACAGATACGCAGTATTTT | - | - | TRBJ2-3 | TRBV3-1/TRBV3-2
CASSPGVTGGDTDTQYF | TGTGCCAGCAGTCCAGGGGTCACAGGGGGGGACACAGATACGCAGTATTTT | - | - | TRBJ2-3 | TRBV28
CASSWGQGGPYF | TGTGCCAGCAGTTGGGGGCAGGGAGGTCCGTACTTC | - | - | TRBJ2-7 | TRBV6-2/TRBV6-3
CASSKAYPDGRQGRCDEQYF | TGTGCCAGCAGCAAAGCTTACCCCGATGGGAGACAGGGAAGGTGTGACGAGCAGTACTTC | - | - | TRBJ2-7 | TRBV21-1
CASSPTGTAYGYTF | TGTGCCAGCAGCCCAACCGGGACAGCCTATGGCTACACCTTC | once | TRBD1 | TRBJ1-2 | TRBV14
CASSVATGRYNEQFF | TGTGCCAGCAGCGTAGCTACGGGCCGCTACAATGAGCAGTTCTTC | - | - | TRBJ2-1 | TRBV9
CSVVWGNNQPQHF | TGCAGCGTTGTATGGGGAAACAATCAGCCCCAGCATTTT | - | - | TRBJ1-5 | TRBV29-1
CASSQDVPFNEKLFF | TGCGCCAGCAGCCAAGATGTTCCCTTTAATGAAAAACTGTTTTTT | - | - | TRBJ1-4 | TRBV4-1
CASRQGGLNYGYTF | TGTGCCAGCAGACAAGGGGGTCTTAACTATGGCTACACCTTC | - | - | TRBJ1-2 | TRBV28
CAWGTGDTEAFF | TGTGCCTGGGGTACAGGGGACACTGAAGCTTTCTTT | - | TRBD1 | TRBJ1-1 | TRBV30
CSASSGQGRSGSQPQHF | TGCAGTGCTAGTTCGGGACAGGGACGAAGCGGTAGTCAGCCCCAGCATTTT | - | TRBD1 | TRBJ1-5 | TRBV20-1
CAWSVQTGEGNQPQHF | TGTGCCTGGAGTGTACAGACAGGCGAAGGCAATCAGCCCCAGCATTTT | - | - | TRBJ1-5 | TRBV30
CASSLAGETDTGELFF | TGTGCCAGCAGCTTAGCGGGGGAGACGGACACCGGGGAGCTGTTTTTT | - | - | TRBJ2-2 | TRBV7-8
CASSFTREGEGYNEQFF | TGTGCCAGCAGTTTTACGCGGGAGGGGGAGGGCTACAATGAGCAGTTCTTC | - | TRBD2 | TRBJ2-1 | TRBV28
CASTDAGAPREEQYF | TGTGCCAGCACCGATGCTGGGGCCCCTCGGGAAGAGCAGTACTTC | - | - | TRBJ2-7 | TRBV6-5
CASSHSYEQYF | TGTGCCAGCAGCCATTCCTACGAGCAGTACTTC | - | - | TRBJ2-7 | TRBV3-1/TRBV3-2
CATSRDGLAGLSYEQYF | TGTGCCACCAGCAGAGACGGGCTAGCGGGTCTCTCCTACGAGCAGTACTTC | - | TRBD2 | TRBJ2-7 | TRBV15
CASSLGENRRTYEQYF | TGCGCCAGCAGCCTGGGAGAGAACAGGAGGACCTACGAGCAGTACTTC | - | - | TRBJ2-7 | TRBV5-1
CASSLRQGDNEQFF | TGTGCCAGCAGTCTTCGACAGGGGGACAATGAGCAGTTCTTC | - | TRBD1 | TRBJ2-1 | TRBV3-1/TRBV3-2
CASKTSSYNSPLHF | TGTGCCAGTAAGACTAGCTCCTATAATTCACCCCTCCACTTT | - | - | TRBJ1-6 | TRBV11-2
CASSQRLGTGDLQGTQYF | TGTGCCAGCAGCCAACGTCTAGGGACAGGGGATTTACAGGGGACCCAGTACTTC | - | TRBD1 | TRBJ2-5 | TRBV4-2
CASSEGFPPLFREQYF | TGTGCCAGCAGTGAAGGGTTCCCTCCGCTTTTCCGCGAGCAGTACTTC | - | - | TRBJ2-7 | TRBV2
CASSLGLAGGHEQFF | TGTGCCAGCAGCTTAGGTCTAGCGGGAGGGCATGAGCAGTTCTTC | - | TRBD2 | TRBJ2-1 | TRBV7-2
CASSLEGDRRTEAFF | TGTGCCAGCAGCTTAGAAGGGGACCGGAGGACTGAAGCTTTCTTT | - | - | TRBJ1-1 | TRBV13
CASSDGNQPQHF | TGTGCCAGCAGCGACGGTAATCAGCCCCAGCATTTT | - | - | TRBJ1-5 | TRBV9
CASSDGRSGYTF | TGTGCCAGCAGTGACGGACGCTCTGGCTACACCTTC | - | - | TRBJ1-2 | TRBV6-4
CASSRDRARNQPQHF | TGTGCCAGCAGCCGGGACAGGGCCAGAAATCAGCCCCAGCATTTT | - | TRBD1 | TRBJ1-5 | TRBV6-5
CASGLRRKNTGELFF | TGTGCCAGCGGGTTAAGACGGAAGAACACCGGGGAGCTGTTTTTT | - | - | TRBJ2-2 | TRBV5-8
CASSLQGAGRANVLTF | TGTGCCAGCAGCTTACAGGGGGCTGGAAGGGCCAACGTCCTGACTTTC | - | TRBD1 | TRBJ2-6 | TRBV7-3
CASSKRSSYNEQFF | TGCGCCAGCAGCAAGAGGAGCTCCTACAATGAGCAGTTCTTC | - | - | TRBJ2-1 | TRBV4-3